The rows below give T cell receptor beta chains drawn from one sample of a study of cytomegalovirus exposure and HLA in healthy donors. Clones were read by immunoSEQ multiplex PCR, and TCRdb kept only the in-frame ones, dropping some. This table holds 60,000 to 70,000 clones, around 76% found once. Sequenced sample: PBMCs. The receptors come from a man aged 45 to 65 in good health and CMV-seronegative. Each CDR3 is given with its conserved first and last residue. Only part of the rows carry a size: once, few, many, or a class if the clone is expanded.

j_gene: TRBJ2-7; v_gene: TRBV30; abundance: -; CDR3aa: CAASTGEKGNYYEQYF
j_gene: TRBJ2-2; v_gene: TRBV5-1; abundance: few; CDR3aa: CASSLISGRGTGELFF
j_gene: TRBJ1-1; v_gene: TRBV9; abundance: few; CDR3aa: CASSVVPRGGTEAFF
j_gene: TRBJ2-5; v_gene: TRBV27; abundance: -; CDR3aa: CASSFLNREETQYF
j_gene: TRBJ1-5; v_gene: TRBV6-6; abundance: once; CDR3aa: CATYKTGGRLNQPQHF
j_gene: TRBJ1-2; v_gene: TRBV10-3; abundance: -; CDR3aa: CAISGQNYGYTF
j_gene: TRBJ2-1; v_gene: TRBV29-1; abundance: -; CDR3aa: CSGSGLAGPEQFF
j_gene: TRBJ2-3; v_gene: TRBV6-5; abundance: -; CDR3aa: CASSTRGGAVDTQYF
j_gene: TRBJ2-5; v_gene: TRBV9; abundance: -; CDR3aa: CASSASFMAGQETQYF
j_gene: TRBJ1-2; v_gene: TRBV6-1; abundance: -; CDR3aa: CATAFISNYGYTF
j_gene: TRBJ2-2; v_gene: TRBV5-8; abundance: -; CDR3aa: CASSLKGQRTGELFF
j_gene: TRBJ1-2; v_gene: TRBV27; abundance: few; CDR3aa: CASSSGTGVYGYTF
j_gene: TRBJ1-2; v_gene: TRBV10-3; abundance: few; CDR3aa: CAIRWPKTDYGYTF
j_gene: TRBJ2-3; v_gene: TRBV6-5; abundance: medium-sized; CDR3aa: CASSYASGTDTQYF
j_gene: TRBJ1-1; v_gene: TRBV6-4; abundance: once; CDR3aa: CASSENPGQGTAAAGAFF
j_gene: TRBJ1-6; v_gene: TRBV28; abundance: -; CDR3aa: CASRRGENSPLHF
j_gene: TRBJ2-3; v_gene: TRBV2; abundance: -; CDR3aa: CASSDVLAGTDTQYF
j_gene: TRBJ2-1; v_gene: TRBV11-2; abundance: -; CDR3aa: CASSLGDRVVNEQFF
j_gene: TRBJ2-4; v_gene: TRBV5-4; abundance: few; CDR3aa: CASSPPPGEPLAKNIQYF
j_gene: TRBJ1-5; v_gene: TRBV19; abundance: -; CDR3aa: CASTYDDRDRKQPQHF
j_gene: TRBJ2-1; v_gene: TRBV7-2; abundance: -; CDR3aa: CASNNGDRAEQFF
j_gene: TRBJ2-7; v_gene: TRBV6-6; abundance: -; CDR3aa: CASSSPLDRGKYEQYF